This record covers a single T cell receptor (beta chain). Antigen: not known. V lost 4 bases and J lost 4; bases outside the gene matches: 1. Germline loops: CDR1 SGHVS, CDR2 FNYEAQ. This CDR3 has 14 residues. These data originate in a study of glioma-infiltrating T cells after dendritic cell vaccination. Broader study findings: TCR clonality showed no direct relationship with survival.

The immunoSEQ assay amplified TCRB CDR3 from up to roughly 2 ug DNA. The primer mix had 60 V beta and 13 J beta primers. The repertoire was sequenced with immunoSEQ multiplex PCR; TCRdb's copy has only in-frame clones and lacks some. The top ten clones hold 9% to 10% of a sample with about 64,000 clones, about 81% of them seen once. The clonotype was recovered from a human donor with glioblastoma. The rearrangement links TRBV7-6 to TRBJ2-1, with 10 bases lining up with TRBD1. Sequencing was performed on blood, taken before dendritic cell vaccination. The CDR3 loop reads CASSSDRGYNEQFF. The DNA for the CDR3 is TGTGCCAGCAGCTCGGACAGGGGGTACAATGAGCAGTTCTTC.